A selection of T cell receptor beta chains follows, all from one sample in a study of tumor and adjacent non-tumor tissue in lung cancer. TCRdb re-called the multiplex PCR reads through MiXCR, storing one row per CDR3 protein. The sample records tens of thousands of distinct CDR3 sequences, roughly 60% being singletons. Material for sequencing was distant non-tumor lung tissue. The receptors stem from a woman aged 40 to 55 with non-small cell lung cancer. Each CDR3 is given with its conserved first and last residue. The order of the fields is clone size, V gene, J gene, D gene, CDR3 protein, CDR3 DNA. A D gene is named only where the DNA matches it firmly. Clone size is not always given. Where it is, it says once, few, many or a class for expanded clones.

abundance: -; v_gene: TRBV11-2; j_gene: TRBJ2-7; d_gene: -; CDR3aa: CTSSLGGAEQYF; CDR3nt: TGTACCAGTAGTTTAGGGGGTGCCGAGCAGTACTTC
abundance: -; v_gene: TRBV24-1; j_gene: TRBJ2-1; d_gene: -; CDR3aa: CATAELGSGEQFF; CDR3nt: TGTGCCACCGCTGAGCTGGGAAGTGGAGAGCAGTTCTTC
abundance: many; v_gene: TRBV7-9; j_gene: TRBJ2-3; d_gene: -; CDR3aa: CASSFEGGTTDTQYF; CDR3nt: TGTGCCAGCAGCTTTGAGGGGGGAACCACAGATACGCAGTATTTT
abundance: -; v_gene: TRBV4-1; j_gene: TRBJ2-1; d_gene: -; CDR3aa: CASSQDGESYNEQFF; CDR3nt: TGCGCCAGCAGCCAAGATGGCGAATCCTATAATGAGCAGTTCTTC
abundance: -; v_gene: TRBV29-1; j_gene: TRBJ2-4; d_gene: -; CDR3aa: CSVVRINIQYF; CDR3nt: TGTAGCGTTGTGAGAATAAACATTCAGTACTTC
abundance: -; v_gene: TRBV7-3; j_gene: TRBJ2-3; d_gene: -; CDR3aa: CASSLTPGSSDTQYF; CDR3nt: TGTGCCAGCAGCTTAACGCCAGGGAGCTCAGATACTCAGTATTTT
abundance: -; v_gene: TRBV11-1; j_gene: TRBJ1-4; d_gene: -; CDR3aa: CASSSDYETGTEKPFF; CDR3nt: TGTGCCAGTAGCTCAGACTACGAGACAGGAACCGAAAAACCGTTTTTT
abundance: -; v_gene: TRBV11-3; j_gene: TRBJ2-1; d_gene: -; CDR3aa: CASHFLTVLVF; CDR3nt: TGTGCCAGCCACTTTCTGACGGTATTGGTCTTC
abundance: -; v_gene: TRBV6-5; j_gene: TRBJ1-1; d_gene: -; CDR3aa: CVSSNLGRDTEAFF; CDR3nt: TGTGTCAGCAGCAACCTGGGGCGGGACACTGAAGCTTTCTTT
abundance: -; v_gene: TRBV20-1; j_gene: TRBJ1-1; d_gene: -; CDR3aa: CSAPSTQWVQTEAVF; CDR3nt: TGCAGTGCTCCGAGTACTCAGTGGGTTCAGACTGAAGCTGTCTTT
abundance: -; v_gene: TRBV29-1; j_gene: TRBJ1-2; d_gene: TRBD1; CDR3aa: CSTSGQGNGYTF; CDR3nt: TGTAGCACTTCAGGACAGGGGAATGGCTACACCTTC
abundance: once; v_gene: TRBV11-2; j_gene: TRBJ2-5; d_gene: TRBD1; CDR3aa: CASSLLSGQGKHGETQYF; CDR3nt: TGTGCCAGCAGCTTACTCTCGGGACAGGGGAAGCATGGGGAGACCCAGTACTTC
abundance: once; v_gene: TRBV29-1; j_gene: TRBJ2-3; d_gene: TRBD1; CDR3aa: CSIETVRQGLSTNTQYF; CDR3nt: TGCAGCATTGAAACCGTTCGACAGGGTCTGAGCACAAATACGCAGTATTTT
abundance: -; v_gene: TRBV6-5; j_gene: TRBJ2-1; d_gene: TRBD2; CDR3aa: CASSSRGYSHTEQFF; CDR3nt: TGTGCCAGCAGCTCGCGGGGGTATTCCCACACTGAGCAGTTCTTC
abundance: many; v_gene: TRBV7-9; j_gene: TRBJ2-4; d_gene: -; CDR3aa: CASSSSEYGLAKNIQYF; CDR3nt: TGTGCCAGCAGCTCCTCCGAGTACGGGCTAGCCAAAAACATTCAGTACTTC
abundance: many; v_gene: TRBV20-1; j_gene: TRBJ2-1; d_gene: -; CDR3aa: CSASDQRPFF; CDR3nt: TGCAGTGCTAGTGACCAGAGGCCGTTCTTC
abundance: -; v_gene: TRBV6-5; j_gene: TRBJ2-5; d_gene: TRBD2; CDR3aa: CASNPLAGVNQETQYF; CDR3nt: TGTGCCAGCAATCCGCTAGCGGGAGTAAACCAAGAGACCCAGTACTTC
abundance: -; v_gene: TRBV6-5; j_gene: TRBJ2-2; d_gene: TRBD1; CDR3aa: CVSSLMTGGSGELFF; CDR3nt: TGTGTCAGCAGTCTAATGACAGGGGGGTCGGGGGAGCTGTTTTTT
abundance: -; v_gene: TRBV20-1; j_gene: TRBJ1-5; d_gene: -; CDR3aa: CSVATQNSNQPQHF; CDR3nt: TGCAGTGTTGCCACCCAAAATAGCAATCAGCCCCAGCATTTT
abundance: -; v_gene: TRBV11-3; j_gene: TRBJ2-7; d_gene: TRBD1; CDR3aa: CACSPGQGSYEQYF; CDR3nt: TGTGCATGCAGCCCCGGACAGGGTTCCTACGAACAGTACTTC
abundance: many; v_gene: TRBV20-1; j_gene: TRBJ2-7; d_gene: -; CDR3aa: CSARGDTSFHEQYF; CDR3nt: TGCAGTGCTAGAGGTGATACTAGCTTCCACGAGCAGTACTTC
abundance: -; v_gene: TRBV5-1; j_gene: TRBJ2-7; d_gene: TRBD2; CDR3aa: CASSLWGGRGSYEQYF; CDR3nt: TGCGCCAGCAGCTTGTGGGGGGGACGAGGATCCTACGAGCAGTACTTC
abundance: -; v_gene: TRBV6-1; j_gene: TRBJ1-2; d_gene: TRBD1; CDR3aa: CASTPQGGPYGYTF; CDR3nt: TGTGCCAGCACCCCCCAGGGGGGACCCTATGGCTACACCTTC
abundance: -; v_gene: TRBV5-4; j_gene: TRBJ2-1; d_gene: TRBD1; CDR3aa: CASSSGTGIKEQFF; CDR3nt: TGCGCCAGCAGCTCCGGGACAGGGATCAAAGAGCAGTTCTTC
abundance: few; v_gene: TRBV6-5; j_gene: TRBJ2-7; d_gene: -; CDR3aa: CASRLGGWAYEQYF; CDR3nt: TGTGCCAGCAGGCTGGGAGGTTGGGCCTACGAGCAGTACTTC
abundance: few; v_gene: TRBV11-3; j_gene: TRBJ2-1; d_gene: -; CDR3aa: CVSSWGGLYDEQFF; CDR3nt: TGTGTCAGCAGTTGGGGGGGCCTATACGATGAGCAGTTCTTC
abundance: -; v_gene: TRBV6-6; j_gene: TRBJ1-5; d_gene: TRBD1; CDR3aa: CASSHDRGQGNQPQHF; CDR3nt: TGTGCCAGCAGTCATGACAGGGGACAGGGCAATCAGCCCCAGCATTTT
abundance: -; v_gene: TRBV10-1; j_gene: TRBJ2-3; d_gene: -; CDR3aa: CAGSDPSADTQYF; CDR3nt: TGCGCCGGCAGTGATCCCAGCGCAGATACGCAGTATTTT
abundance: -; v_gene: TRBV5-1; j_gene: TRBJ1-3; d_gene: -; CDR3aa: CASSSSAGHSGSTIYF; CDR3nt: TGCGCCAGCAGCTCGTCCGCGGGACATTCTGGAAGCACCATATATTTT
abundance: -; v_gene: TRBV29-1; j_gene: TRBJ2-3; d_gene: TRBD2; CDR3aa: CSVEVGASGGPDTRYF; CDR3nt: TGCAGCGTTGAAGTTGGGGCTAGCGGGGGCCCAGATACGCGGTATTTT
abundance: many; v_gene: TRBV6-5; j_gene: TRBJ2-1; d_gene: -; CDR3aa: CASSSSWSAEVINEQFF; CDR3nt: TGTGCCAGCAGTTCGTCCTGGTCCGCGGAAGTCATTAATGAGCAGTTCTTC
abundance: -; v_gene: TRBV13; j_gene: TRBJ1-5; d_gene: -; CDR3aa: CDSSRGGGYDQPQHF; CDR3nt: TGTGACAGCAGCAGAGGGGGGGGTTACGATCAGCCCCAGCATTTT
abundance: -; v_gene: TRBV11-2; j_gene: TRBJ1-4; d_gene: TRBD1; CDR3aa: CASSLGDSLTNEKLVF; CDR3nt: TGTGCCAGCAGCTTAGGGGACAGCCTAACTAATGAAAAACTGGTTTTT
abundance: -; v_gene: TRBV29-1; j_gene: TRBJ2-7; d_gene: -; CDR3aa: CSVGMSENEQYF; CDR3nt: TGCAGCGTTGGTATGAGCGAGAACGAGCAGTACTTC
abundance: many; v_gene: TRBV12-3/TRBV12-4; j_gene: TRBJ2-1; d_gene: -; CDR3aa: CASSPTGPYSYNEQFF; CDR3nt: TGTGCCAGCTCCCCTACCGGGCCTTACTCCTACAATGAGCAGTTCTTC
abundance: -; v_gene: TRBV29-1; j_gene: TRBJ2-1; d_gene: TRBD2; CDR3aa: CSVTRASGSYNEQFF; CDR3nt: TGCAGCGTCACAAGGGCTAGCGGGAGCTACAATGAACAGTTCTTC
abundance: -; v_gene: TRBV20-1; j_gene: TRBJ2-3; d_gene: TRBD2; CDR3aa: CSVETSGGRTDTQYF; CDR3nt: TGCAGTGTTGAAACTAGCGGGGGCCGCACAGATACGCAGTATTTT
abundance: -; v_gene: TRBV6-4; j_gene: TRBJ2-1; d_gene: -; CDR3aa: CPSSAWGAESNGQFF; CDR3nt: TGTCCCAGCAGTGCATGGGGGGCAGAAAGCAATGGGCAGTTCTTC
abundance: many; v_gene: TRBV12-3/TRBV12-4; j_gene: TRBJ2-1; d_gene: -; CDR3aa: CASSSGRNEQFF; CDR3nt: TGTGCCAGCAGTTCCGGGCGTAATGAGCAGTTCTTC
abundance: many; v_gene: TRBV28; j_gene: TRBJ1-4; d_gene: -; CDR3aa: CASSDLPGAKLFF; CDR3nt: TGTGCCAGCAGTGACCTACCGGGGGCAAAACTGTTTTTT
abundance: -; v_gene: TRBV5-1; j_gene: TRBJ2-7; d_gene: -; CDR3aa: CANSQDYEQYF; CDR3nt: TGCGCCAACAGTCAGGACTACGAGCAGTACTTC
abundance: -; v_gene: TRBV6-1; j_gene: TRBJ2-5; d_gene: TRBD1; CDR3aa: CDSSPDRARETQYF; CDR3nt: TGTGACAGCAGCCCGGACAGGGCAAGAGAGACCCAGTACTTC
abundance: -; v_gene: TRBV13; j_gene: TRBJ1-4; d_gene: TRBD1; CDR3aa: CASSLVGQGFPTNEKLFF; CDR3nt: TGTGCCAGCAGCTTAGTGGGACAGGGGTTCCCAACTAATGAAAAACTGTTTTTT
abundance: -; v_gene: TRBV11-2; j_gene: TRBJ1-1; d_gene: -; CDR3aa: CASSLFPNTEAFF; CDR3nt: TGTGCAAGCAGCTTATTCCCGAACACTGAAGCTTTCTTT
abundance: many; v_gene: TRBV6-2/TRBV6-3; j_gene: TRBJ2-6; d_gene: -; CDR3aa: CASSKGGAGANVLTF; CDR3nt: TGTGCCAGCAGCAAAGGGGGGGCTGGGGCCAACGTCCTGACTTTC
abundance: once; v_gene: TRBV6-1; j_gene: TRBJ2-3; d_gene: -; CDR3aa: CANGTGRTDTLYF; CDR3nt: TGCGCCAACGGTACCGGGCGCACAGATACGCTGTATTTT
abundance: many; v_gene: TRBV18; j_gene: TRBJ1-6; d_gene: TRBD1; CDR3aa: CASSPPGQGSSPLHF; CDR3nt: TGTGCCAGCTCACCCCCGGGACAGGGCTCTTCACCCCTCCACTTT
abundance: -; v_gene: TRBV12-3/TRBV12-4; j_gene: TRBJ2-1; d_gene: TRBD2; CDR3aa: CACSFSGASYNEQFF; CDR3nt: TGTGCTTGCAGTTTCAGCGGGGCCTCCTACAATGAGCAGTTCTTC
abundance: few; v_gene: TRBV6-5; j_gene: TRBJ2-7; d_gene: -; CDR3aa: CVSSYTLGPQGGEQYF; CDR3nt: TGTGTCAGCAGTTACACTCTCGGTCCGCAAGGCGGCGAGCAGTACTTC